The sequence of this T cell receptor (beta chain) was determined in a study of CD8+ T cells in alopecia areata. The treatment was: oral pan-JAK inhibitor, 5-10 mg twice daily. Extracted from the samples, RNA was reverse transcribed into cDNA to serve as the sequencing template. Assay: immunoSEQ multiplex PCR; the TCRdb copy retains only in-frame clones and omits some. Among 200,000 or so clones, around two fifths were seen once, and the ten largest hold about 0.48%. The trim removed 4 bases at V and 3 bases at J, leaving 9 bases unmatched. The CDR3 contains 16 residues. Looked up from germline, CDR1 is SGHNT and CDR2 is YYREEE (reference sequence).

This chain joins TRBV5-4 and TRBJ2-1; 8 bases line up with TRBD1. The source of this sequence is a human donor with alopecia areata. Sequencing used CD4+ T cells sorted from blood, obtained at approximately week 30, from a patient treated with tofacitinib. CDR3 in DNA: TGTGCCAGCAGCCCCGGTGGAGGACAGGGCTACAATGAGCAGTTCTTC. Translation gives CASSPGGGQGYNEQFF.